Listed below are T cell receptor beta chains from one sample, sequenced in a study of Ad26.COV2.S vaccination and SARS-CoV-2 variants. The repertoire was sequenced with immunoSEQ multiplex PCR; TCRdb's copy has only in-frame clones and lacks some. The sample lists some 340,000 clones; over 80% were seen once. The starting material was peripheral blood, obtained in a trial of Ad26.COV2.S vaccine versus placebo. All receptors derive from a person aged 18-60 years who received the Ad26.COV2.S COVID-19 vaccine or a placebo. CDR3s leave out the opening cysteine and the closing phenylalanine or tryptophan. D genes are given only for firm matches.

NA TRBJ2-7 TRBV5-6 ASSLEAAGSYEQY
NA TRBJ2-1 TRBV5-4 ASSFSPEGYNEQF
NA TRBJ1-3 TRBV4-2 ASSQDGQSMNTIY
NA TRBJ2-1 TRBV7-9 ASSSTVSSYNEQF
TRBD1 TRBJ1-6 TRBV6-5 ASSYSKQGANSPLH
NA TRBJ2-3 TRBV11-2 ASSVLRGVTDTQY
NA TRBJ2-7 TRBV5-1 ASSLFSEQY
NA TRBJ2-1 TRBV3-1/TRBV3-2 ASSQGRGRASSYNEQF
NA TRBJ2-7 TRBV11-2 ASSLGAAEQY
NA TRBJ1-2 TRBV28 ASSFPRRGDYGYT
NA TRBJ2-1 TRBV5-1 ASSESAEQF
TRBD2 TRBJ2-7 TRBV2 ASSGERGKQY
NA TRBJ1-6 TRBV30 AWSVLEGLSSYNSPLH
TRBD1 TRBJ2-7 TRBV27 ASSLIGDRAYEQY
TRBD1 TRBJ1-2 TRBV5-1 ASSWGQLNYGYT
TRBD1 TRBJ1-2 TRBV6-5 ASSPRTGGYT
NA TRBJ2-3 TRBV29-1 SVDLFPSDGTDTQY
NA TRBJ2-3 TRBV5-1 ASAPQRMEDTQY
TRBD1 TRBJ2-3 TRBV12-3/TRBV12-4 ASSSDRGFTQY
NA TRBJ1-1 TRBV6-5 ASTAVAGPNTEAF
NA TRBJ2-7 TRBV28 ASSIRVTPYEQY
NA TRBJ1-5 TRBV28 CNIDQRAFRPGNQPQH
NA TRBJ1-1 TRBV5-1 ASRGSVNTEAF
NA TRBJ2-3 TRBV2 ASSGGPDTQY
TRBD1 TRBJ2-7 TRBV5-1 ASSSIMTGASYEQY
NA TRBJ2-5 TRBV5-1 ASSFGYGQETQY
NA TRBJ2-7 TRBV19 ASSMLGGYEQY
TRBD1 TRBJ1-2 TRBV28 ASRQPGGGYT
NA TRBJ1-2 TRBV9 ASNQEINSPYGYT
NA TRBJ1-1 TRBV12-5 ASGFGTGMRNTEAF
TRBD2 TRBJ2-1 TRBV11-2 ASSPDPRGGGNEQF
NA TRBJ1-1 TRBV30 AWSRQNTEAF
TRBD1 TRBJ2-5 TRBV7-9 ASSSYRDRGQETQY
NA TRBJ1-5 TRBV19 ASDIGNSQPQH
TRBD2 TRBJ2-3 TRBV11-2 ASSLVRPPAGGRGDTQY
NA TRBJ2-3 TRBV9 ASSVASGDGTDTQY
TRBD2 TRBJ2-7 TRBV27 ASSFLQSSGGAYEQY
NA TRBJ1-6 TRBV28 ASSFSFFRGIYNSPLH
NA TRBJ2-1 TRBV5-6 ASSLVVGWIGNEQF
NA TRBJ1-4 TRBV10-2 ASSRGEGEKLF
NA TRBJ1-1 TRBV2 ASAQGLNTEAF
NA TRBJ2-5 TRBV7-2 ASSSRAETQY
TRBD2 TRBJ2-7 TRBV27 ASSFGKLAGGTFEQY
TRBD2 TRBJ2-1 TRBV11-3 ASSFRTSGNEQF
TRBD1 TRBJ2-7 TRBV6-1 ASSEAGQPYEQY
NA TRBJ2-7 TRBV24-1 ATSETHSSYEQY
TRBD1 TRBJ1-2 TRBV28 ASSYDRGGYGYT
NA TRBJ1-1 TRBV7-6 ASSAPPQGQNTEAF
NA TRBJ1-1 TRBV5-1 ASSLWGNTEAF
NA TRBJ2-5 TRBV18 ASSNREQETQY
NA TRBJ1-5 TRBV6-5 ASRGSNQPQH
NA TRBJ1-5 TRBV27 ASRLQGSSQPQH
NA TRBJ1-6 TRBV6-5 ASRPQTYNSPLH
TRBD2 TRBJ2-2 TRBV6-6 ASSYSSGGLTGELF
TRBD1 TRBJ2-7 TRBV11-2 ASSLGQTGKDEQY
TRBD2 TRBJ2-3 TRBV14 ASSLGSGGATDTQY
NA TRBJ1-5 TRBV4-1 ASSQDVGERYQPQH
NA TRBJ1-3 TRBV5-6 ASSLTGTLSGNTIY
NA TRBJ2-7 TRBV28 ASRFRTVSYEQY
NA TRBJ1-5 TRBV7-9 ASSFIDSYQPQH